This TCR beta chain was identified in a study of a mutant IDH1 vaccine in newly diagnosed glioma. Libraries were prepared by immunoSEQ multiplex PCR; TCRdb keeps only in-frame clonotypes and omits some of them. The sample lists approximately 52,000 clones, 76% seen once, with about 4.9% in the top ten. Regarding this clone: Its antigen is not known.

V gave up 1 base and J gave up 6 bases; unmatched junction bases: 4. The CDR3 runs 15 residues. Germline loops: CDR1 SGHTA, CDR2 FQGNSA. As for time point: week 47, end of study. Vaccination used 300 ug of mutant IDH1 20-mer peptide per dose, with topical imiquimod. The rearrangement joins TRBV7-2 to TRBJ2-1, with 9 positions matching TRBD1. The TCR sequence derives from a middle-aged woman with glioma. Some clones in this sample may be carry-over from other donors' samples. The sample in question was PBMCs, obtained from a glioma patient whose treatment included an IDH1 peptide vaccine. CDR3 amino acids: CASSLVGTGINEQFF. The CDR3 region has the DNA TGTGCCAGCAGCTTAGTAGGGACAGGGATCAATGAGCAGTTCTTC.